Listed here are 22 T cell receptor beta chains from one sample, sequenced in a study of T cells after yellow fever vaccination. TCRdb re-called the 5' RACE reads with MiXCR, one entry per CDR3 protein. There are 550,000 to 750,000 distinct CDR3 sequences in the sample; approximately 15% occur only once, and over 12% lies in the top ten. Here the sequenced sample was PBMCs, taken on the day of the yellow fever booster vaccination. The receptors were gathered from a man aged 25-40 years who received the YFV17D yellow fever vaccine.

Concerning this clonotype: A read error may explain this, as a much larger clone is one base away. The chain carries TRBV7-9 and TRBJ1-2; D unresolved. CDR1 and CDR2 (germline): SEHNR, FQNEAQ (reference sequence). The CDR3 sequence is 13 residues long. The CDR3 DNA is TGTGCCATCAGCTTAGTCAGAGGCTATGGCTACACCTTC. Encoded protein: CAISLVRGYGYTF.

This clonotype was counted between two and nine times. The J gene is TRBJ1-1, the V gene TRBV2; the D gene is possibly TRBD1 (6 bases). This CDR3 is built from 13 residues. V was shortened by 4 bases and J by 4 bases, with 10 bases between the two germline ends. Germline lookup yields CDR1 SNHLY and CDR2 FYNNEI. Here the CDR3 reads CASSAGRGTEAFF. In DNA, the CDR3 is TGTGCCAGCAGTGCGGGCAGGGGCACTGAAGCTTTCTTT.

V is TRBV12-3 or TRBV12-4 and J is TRBJ2-2, with 8 bases aligning to TRBD1. The length of the CDR3 is 14 residues. The junction had 11 bases not matched to a gene; V was cut back by 10 bases and J by 7 bases. The CDR3 DNA is TGTGCCATCACGGACAGGGAGTTTGGCGGGGAGCTGTTTTTT. Translating it yields CAITDREFGGELFF.

V is TRBV7-6 and J is TRBJ2-1, with TRBD2 identical over 15 bases. Germline loops: CDR1 SGHVS, CDR2 FNYEAQ. This CDR3 has 15 residues. Trimming cost V 5 bases and J 8 bases; bases outside gene matches: 4. The CDR3 loop reads CASSRGLAGGYEQFF. The CDR3 region has the DNA TGTGCCAGCAGCCGCGGACTAGCGGGAGGGTATGAGCAGTTCTTC.

This clonotype has just a few counts. The DNA for the CDR3 is TGCAGTGCTCCTATGGGGACAGCCAAGACCCAGTACTTC. Protein sequence: CSAPMGTAKTQYF. The chain employs TRBV20-1 and TRBJ2-5, with TRBD1 matching over 7 bases. The V gene end was trimmed by 5 bases and the J gene end by 6 bases; junction bases not matched to a gene: 9. The germline V gene has CDR1 DFQATT and CDR2 SNEGSKA (reference sequence). This CDR3 has 13 residues.

Only a few counts were recorded for this clonotype. V usage is TRBV10-2 and J usage is TRBJ1-5, with D possibly being TRBD1 (5 bases). CDR3 length: 12 residues. The germline gives CDR1 WSHSY, CDR2 SAAADI. V was clipped by 7 bases and J by 9 bases, with 13 bases between them. The CDR3 reads CASTRGDAPQHF. CDR3 DNA sequence: TGCGCCAGCACGAGGGGCGATGCGCCCCAGCATTTT.

The V gene is TRBV29-1, the J gene TRBJ2-1, with D possibly matching TRBD2 (5 bases). V lost 5 bases to trimming and J lost 8 bases, with 19 bases between them. In germline, CDR1 is SQVTM, CDR2 ANQGSEA. The CDR3 runs 14 residues. The CDR3 protein is CSVPGPRVGHEQFF. The CDR3 DNA follows: TGCAGCGTTCCGGGCCCGAGGGTTGGGCATGAGCAGTTCTTC.

This clonotype was seen repeatedly, ten times or more. The rearrangement uses TRBV5-6 and TRBJ2-1; 8 positions match TRBD2. CDR1 and CDR2 from the germline V gene are SGHDT and YYEEEE. The CDR3 has 12 amino acids. The V and J ends lost 4 bases and 11 bases, in that order; junction bases with no gene match: 5. The CDR3 here is CASSTRLAKQFF. CDR3 in DNA: TGTGCCAGCAGCACCCGACTAGCGAAGCAGTTCTTC.

This clonotype has just a few counts. An end of the junction does not agree with germline; a read error may underlie this. The DNA for the CDR3 is TGCGCCAGCAGCTTAATCGACAGGCCCTGGGTCTTC. It encodes CASSLIDRPWVF. The chain recombines TRBV5-1 with TRBJ2-1; a weak D match, TRBD1 (6 bases). The germline V gene encodes CDR1 SGHRS and CDR2 YFSETQ. The CDR3 covers 12 residues.

J is TRBJ2-4 and V is TRBV19; D may match TRBD1 or TRBD2 (5 bases each). Trimming stripped 9 bases from V and 7 bases from J, with 16 bases between. Germline CDR1 reads LNHDA; CDR2 reads SQIVND (reference sequence). The CDR3 is made up of 13 amino acids. The CDR3 loop reads CASRTQGRNIQYF. The CDR3 DNA reads as TGTGCCAGCCGAACGCAGGGACGGAACATTCAGTACTTC.

This clonotype was detected only a few times. The chain is built from TRBV27 and TRBJ1-2; possible D gene TRBD1, 6 bases. Germline CDR1 reads MNHEY; CDR2 reads SMNVEV (reference sequence). This CDR3 spans 13 amino acids. The germline V and J ends were trimmed by 3 bases and 8 bases, with 13 bases remaining between them. The CDR3 loop reads CASSFRQGLGYTF. The DNA for the CDR3 is TGTGCCAGCAGTTTCCGCCAGGGGTTAGGCTACACCTTC.

This clonotype was observed a few times. V is TRBV5-1 and J is TRBJ2-7; the D call may be TRBD1 or TRBD2 (7 bases each). The CDR3 totals 17 residues. Germline CDR1 and CDR2: SGHRS and YFSETQ. The V end was cut by 0 bases, the J end by 2 bases, with 18 bases between. The CDR3 DNA is TGCGCCAGCAGCTTGGCACAGGGGAGGGGGGACCCCTACGAGCAGTACTTC. This encodes CASSLAQGRGDPYEQYF.

The genes are TRBV28 and TRBJ2-5, with 9 bases that match TRBD2. This CDR3 spans 15 amino acids. CDR1 is MDHEN, CDR2 SYDVKM, per germline. After removal of 5 bases from V and 4 bases from J, the junction contained 8 bases not matched to a gene. DNA for the CDR3: TGTGCCAGCAGTCTCTATAGCGGGAGACCAGAGACCCAGTACTTC. Protein product: CASSLYSGRPETQYF.

The J gene is TRBJ2-2, the V gene TRBV5-1; possible D gene TRBD2, 6 bases. CDR1 is SGHRS, CDR2 YFSETQ, per germline. The CDR3 covers 14 residues. V was trimmed by 4 bases and J by 6 bases, leaving 13 bases between them. CDR3 DNA sequence: TGCGCCAGCAGCAAACGGGACTTCTCCGGGGAGCTGTTTTTT. It encodes CASSKRDFSGELFF.

Written as DNA, the CDR3 is TGTGCCAGCAGCCAATCGTGGACAGCGAATACTGAAGCTTTCTTT. This translates into CASSQSWTANTEAFF. The chain combines TRBV16 with TRBJ1-1; D might be TRBD1 (6 bases). The CDR3 runs 15 residues. V lost 0 bases and J lost 5, with 13 bases in between. CDR1 is KGHSY and CDR2 is FQNENV in the germline V gene. The full variable domain, rest sourced from reference TRBV16 and TRBJ1-1, is GEEVAQTPKHLVRGEGQKAKLYCAPIKGHSYVFWYQQVLKNEFKFLISFQNENVFDETGMPKERFSAKCLPNSPCSLEIQATKLEDSAVYFCASSQSWTANTEAFFGQGTRLTVV.

The rearrangement uses TRBV7-2 and TRBJ1-1; D call uncertain. Deletions cut 3 bases from V and 1 base from J, with 6 bases between. The CDR3 loop spans 13 amino acids. Germline loops: CDR1 SGHTA, CDR2 FQGNSA. CDR3 DNA sequence: TGTGCCAGCAGCTTTAAGGGGAACACTGAAGCTTTCTTT. Translated, it gives CASSFKGNTEAFF.

The table lists this clonotype with a few counts. This chain links TRBV15 with TRBJ1-4, with D unresolved. Germline lookup yields CDR1 LNHNV and CDR2 YYDKDF (reference sequence). The CDR3 length is 14 residues. The germline V and J ends were trimmed by 5 bases and 0 bases, with 7 bases remaining between them. This CDR3 is CATSRGATNEKLFF. As DNA, the CDR3 is TGTGCCACCAGCCGCGGAGCAACTAATGAAAAACTGTTTTTT. The variable domain in full, with the rest retrieved from reference TRBV15 and TRBJ1-4, is DAMVIQNPRYQVTQFGKPVTLSCSQTLNHNVMYWYQQKSSQAPKLLFHYYDKDFNNEADTPDNFQSRRPNTSFCFLDIRSPGLGDTAMYLCATSRGATNEKLFFGSGTQLSVL.

This clonotype was picked up a small number of times. This chain links TRBV2 with TRBJ2-2; D may be TRBD1 (5 bases). V shed 4 bases and J shed 7 bases, with 10 bases lying between them. CDR3 size: 13 residues. Germline values: CDR1 SNHLY, CDR2 FYNNEI. Here the CDR3 reads CASSVAGLGELFF. For the CDR3, the DNA is TGTGCCAGCAGTGTGGCAGGGCTCGGGGAGCTGTTTTTT. Supplemented by reference TRBV2 and TRBJ2-2, the full variable domain reads EPEVTQTPSHQVTQMGQEVILRCVPISNHLYFYWYRQILGQKVEFLVSFYNNEISEKSEIFDDQFSVERPDGSNFTLKIRSTKLEDSAMYFCASSVAGLGELFFGEGSRLTVL.

The chain carries TRBV23-1 and TRBJ2-1; D gene uncertain. TRBV23-1 is placed among ORFs of uncertain function. This CDR3 has 16 amino acids. V dropped 2 bases and J dropped 0 bases, with 11 bases sitting between them. Written as DNA, the CDR3 is TGCGCCAGCAGTCAAGAAGACCGGAGCTCCTACAATGAGCAGTTCTTC. Translation gives CASSQEDRSSYNEQFF.

The chain recombines TRBV29-1 with TRBJ1-2, with 7 bases fitting TRBD1. The J segment lost 5 bases and the V segment lost 8 bases, leaving 5 bases of the junction unmatched. CDR3 size: 11 residues. Germline V gene sequence: CDR1 SQVTM, CDR2 ANQGSEA. CDR3 bases: TGCAGCTGTACAGGGGAATATGGCTACACCTTC. Protein product: CSCTGEYGYTF.

The chain couples TRBV20-1 to TRBJ2-1; 12 nucleotides match TRBD2. The trim removed 6 bases at V and 3 bases at J, leaving 9 bases unmatched. The CDR3 is 16 residues long. Germline values: CDR1 DFQATT, CDR2 SNEGSKA (reference sequence). The CDR3 is CSAEPASGRDYNEQFF. The CDR3 coding sequence is TGCAGTGCGGAACCGGCTAGCGGGAGGGACTACAATGAGCAGTTCTTC.

This clonotype has more than one count but fewer than ten. This chain links TRBV20-1 with TRBJ2-7; no clear D gene. CDR1 is DFQATT, CDR2 SNEGSKA, per germline (reference sequence). V lost 6 bases, J lost 4 bases, and 13 bases lay in between. There are 12 residues in the CDR3. CDR3 nucleotide sequence: TGCAGTGCCAAGATCGATACTTACGAGCAGTACTTC. Protein sequence: CSAKIDTYEQYF.